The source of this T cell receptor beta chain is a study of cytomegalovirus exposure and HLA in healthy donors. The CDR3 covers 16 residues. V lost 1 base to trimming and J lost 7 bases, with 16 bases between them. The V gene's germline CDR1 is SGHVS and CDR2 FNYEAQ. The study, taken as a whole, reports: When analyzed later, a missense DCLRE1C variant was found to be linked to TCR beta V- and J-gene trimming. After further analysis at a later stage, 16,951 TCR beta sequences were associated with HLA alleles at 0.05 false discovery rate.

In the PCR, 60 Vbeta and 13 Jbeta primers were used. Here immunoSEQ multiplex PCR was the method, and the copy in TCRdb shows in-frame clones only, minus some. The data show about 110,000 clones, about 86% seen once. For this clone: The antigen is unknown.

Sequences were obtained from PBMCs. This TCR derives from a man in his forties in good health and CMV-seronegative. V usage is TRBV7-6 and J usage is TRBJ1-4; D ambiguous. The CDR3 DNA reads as TGTGCCAGCAGCTTAGATTCGGAGGGTGTGGGTGAAAAACTGTTTTTT. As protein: CASSLDSEGVGEKLFF.